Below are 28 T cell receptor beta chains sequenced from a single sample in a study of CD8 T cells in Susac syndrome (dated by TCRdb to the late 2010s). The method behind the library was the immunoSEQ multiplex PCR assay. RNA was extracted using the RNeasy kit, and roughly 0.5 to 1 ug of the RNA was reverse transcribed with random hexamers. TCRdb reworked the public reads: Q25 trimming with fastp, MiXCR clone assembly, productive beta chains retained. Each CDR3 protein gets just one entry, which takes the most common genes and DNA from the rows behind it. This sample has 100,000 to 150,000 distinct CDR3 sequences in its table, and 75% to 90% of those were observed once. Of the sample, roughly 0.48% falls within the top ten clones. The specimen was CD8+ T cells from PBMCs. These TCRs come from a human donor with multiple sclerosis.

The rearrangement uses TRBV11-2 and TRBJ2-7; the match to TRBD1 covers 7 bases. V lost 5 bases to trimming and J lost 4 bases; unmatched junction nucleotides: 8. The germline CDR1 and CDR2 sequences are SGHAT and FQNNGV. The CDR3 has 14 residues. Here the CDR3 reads CASSGQDRRYEQYF. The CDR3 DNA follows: TGTGCCAGCAGCGGACAGGACAGGAGGTACGAGCAGTACTTC.

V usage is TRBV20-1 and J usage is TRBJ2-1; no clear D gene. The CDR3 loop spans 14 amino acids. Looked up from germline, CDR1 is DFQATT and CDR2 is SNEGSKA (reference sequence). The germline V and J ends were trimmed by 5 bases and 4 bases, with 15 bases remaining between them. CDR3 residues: CSAPDLNAYNEQFF. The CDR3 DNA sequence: TGCAGTGCTCCGGATCTGAACGCTTACAATGAGCAGTTCTTC.

The CDR3 coding sequence is TGCAGTGCTAGTATTCTAACACAGGGGAATGAGCAGTTCTTC. Its translation: CSASILTQGNEQFF. The chain employs TRBV20-1 and TRBJ2-1; TRBD1 matches at 7 bases. The J segment lost 7 bases and the V segment lost 3 bases, leaving 9 bases of the junction unmatched. Germline V gene lookup returns CDR1 DFQATT and CDR2 SNEGSKA (reference sequence). This CDR3 comprises 14 residues.

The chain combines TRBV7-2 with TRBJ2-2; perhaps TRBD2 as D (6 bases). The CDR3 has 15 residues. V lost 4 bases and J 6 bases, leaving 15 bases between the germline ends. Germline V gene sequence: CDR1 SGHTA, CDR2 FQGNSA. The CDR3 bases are TGTGCCAGCAGCTCGGGACTGGGTAACGCCGGGGAGCTGTTTTTT. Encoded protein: CASSSGLGNAGELFF.

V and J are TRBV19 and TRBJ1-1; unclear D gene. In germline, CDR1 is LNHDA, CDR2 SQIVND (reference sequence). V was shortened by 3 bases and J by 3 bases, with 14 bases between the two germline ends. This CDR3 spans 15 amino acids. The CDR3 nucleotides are TGTGCCAGTAGTATGAACCCCCGCGGTGACACTGAAGCTTTCTTT. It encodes CASSMNPRGDTEAFF. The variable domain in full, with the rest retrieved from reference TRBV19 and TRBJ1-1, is DGGITQSPKYLFRKEGQNVTLSCEQNLNHDAMYWYRQDPGQGLRLIYYSQIVNDFQKGDIAEGYSVSREKKESFPLTVTSAQKNPTAFYLCASSMNPRGDTEAFFGQGTRLTVV.

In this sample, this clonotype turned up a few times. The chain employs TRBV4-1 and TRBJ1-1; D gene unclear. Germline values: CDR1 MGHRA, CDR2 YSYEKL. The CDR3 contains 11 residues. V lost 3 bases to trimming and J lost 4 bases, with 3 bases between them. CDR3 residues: CASSQTTEAFF. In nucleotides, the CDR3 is TGCGCCAGCAGCCAGACCACTGAAGCTTTCTTT.

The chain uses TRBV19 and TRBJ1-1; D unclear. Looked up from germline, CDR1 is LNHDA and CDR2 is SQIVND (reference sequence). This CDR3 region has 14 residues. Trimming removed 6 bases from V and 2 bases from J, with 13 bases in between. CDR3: CASRMIGYNTEAFF. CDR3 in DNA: TGTGCCAGTAGGATGATAGGGTACAACACTGAAGCTTTCTTT.

In DNA form, the CDR3 reads TGTGCCAGCAGCGTAGTCGGGACTACACCCACAGATACGCAGTATTTT. It codes for CASSVVGTTPTDTQYF. V gene TRBV9 combines with J gene TRBJ2-3; 7 bases map to TRBD2. Germline values: CDR1 SGDLS, CDR2 YYNGEE. The length of the CDR3 is 16 residues. J lost 2 bases, V lost 0 bases, and 6 bases had no gene match.

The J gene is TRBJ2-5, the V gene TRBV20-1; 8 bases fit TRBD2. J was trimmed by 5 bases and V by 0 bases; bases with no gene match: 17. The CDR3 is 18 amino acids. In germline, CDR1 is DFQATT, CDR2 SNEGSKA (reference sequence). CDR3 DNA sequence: TGCAGTGCTAGAGAGACGAAGCGGGGGTGGCGTGGTGTGGAGACCCAGTACTTC. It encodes CSARETKRGWRGVETQYF.

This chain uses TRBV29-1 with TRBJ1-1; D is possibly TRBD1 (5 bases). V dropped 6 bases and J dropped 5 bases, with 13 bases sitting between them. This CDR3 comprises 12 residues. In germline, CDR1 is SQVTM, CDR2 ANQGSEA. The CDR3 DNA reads TGCAGCGTCGCAGGGACGGGGACTGAAGCTTTCTTT. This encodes CSVAGTGTEAFF.

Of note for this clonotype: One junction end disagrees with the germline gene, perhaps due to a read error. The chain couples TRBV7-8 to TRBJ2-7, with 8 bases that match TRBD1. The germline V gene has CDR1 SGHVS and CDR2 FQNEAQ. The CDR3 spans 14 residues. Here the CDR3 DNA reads TGTGCCAGCAGCCCATCAGGGGGCTTACGTGAGCAGCACTTC. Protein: CASSPSGGLREQHF.

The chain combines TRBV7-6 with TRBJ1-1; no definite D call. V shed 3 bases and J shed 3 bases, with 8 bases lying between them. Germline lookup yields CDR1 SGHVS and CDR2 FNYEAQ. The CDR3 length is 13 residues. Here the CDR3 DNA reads TGTGCCAGCAGCTTTTTCACGGACACTGAAGCTTTCTTT. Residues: CASSFFTDTEAFF.

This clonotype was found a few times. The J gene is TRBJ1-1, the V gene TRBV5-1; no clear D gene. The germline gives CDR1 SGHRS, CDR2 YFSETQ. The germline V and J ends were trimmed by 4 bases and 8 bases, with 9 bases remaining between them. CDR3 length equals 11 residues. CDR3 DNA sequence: TGCGCCAGCAGCGAGGGCATCGAAGCTTTCTTT. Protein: CASSEGIEAFF.

The CDR3 sequence is CASSLSGVQTEAFF. In nucleotides, the CDR3 is TGTGCCAGCAGTTTATCCGGGGTCCAGACTGAAGCTTTCTTT. This rearrangement joins TRBV12-3 or TRBV12-4 to TRBJ1-1; D uncertain. The CDR3 is 14 residues long. V was shortened by 2 bases and J by 5 bases, with 12 bases between the two germline ends.

The CDR3: CASSYSNEGVGNTIYF. CDR3 in DNA: TGTGCCAGCAGTTACTCGAATGAGGGTGTGGGAAACACCATATATTTT. This chain connects TRBV6-5 to TRBJ1-3; the D is unclear. Deletions cut 0 bases from V and 4 bases from J, with 13 bases between. The germline V gene encodes CDR1 MNHEY and CDR2 SVGAGI. The CDR3 loop spans 16 amino acids.

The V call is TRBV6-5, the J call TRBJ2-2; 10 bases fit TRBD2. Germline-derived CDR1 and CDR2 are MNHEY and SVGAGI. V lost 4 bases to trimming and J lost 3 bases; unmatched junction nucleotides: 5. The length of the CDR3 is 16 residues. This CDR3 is CASSSLAGVDTGELFF. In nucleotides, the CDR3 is TGTGCCAGCAGTTCCCTAGCGGGAGTGGACACCGGGGAGCTGTTTTTT.

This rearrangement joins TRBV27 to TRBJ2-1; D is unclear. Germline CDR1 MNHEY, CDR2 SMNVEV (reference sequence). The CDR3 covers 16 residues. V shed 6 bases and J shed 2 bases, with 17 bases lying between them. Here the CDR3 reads CASSYLSTAAYNEQFF. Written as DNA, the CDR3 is TGTGCCAGCAGCTACTTGTCGACGGCGGCCTACAATGAGCAGTTCTTC.

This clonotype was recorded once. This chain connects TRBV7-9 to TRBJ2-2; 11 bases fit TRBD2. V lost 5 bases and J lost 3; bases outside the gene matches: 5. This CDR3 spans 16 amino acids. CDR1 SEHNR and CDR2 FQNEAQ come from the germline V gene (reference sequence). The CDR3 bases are TGTGCCAGCAGCCCTCCTAGCGGGAGGTACACCGGGGAGCTGTTTTTT. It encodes CASSPPSGRYTGELFF.

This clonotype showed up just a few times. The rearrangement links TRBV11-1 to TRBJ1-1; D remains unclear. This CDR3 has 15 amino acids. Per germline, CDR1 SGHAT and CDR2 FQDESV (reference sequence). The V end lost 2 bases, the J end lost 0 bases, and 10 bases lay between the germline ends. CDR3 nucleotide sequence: TGTGCCAGCAGCTTATTCTCTCGGGTGAACACTGAAGCTTTCTTT. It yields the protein CASSLFSRVNTEAFF. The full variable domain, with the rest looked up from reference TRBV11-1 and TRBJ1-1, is EAEVAQSPRYKITEKSQAVAFWCDPISGHATLYWYRQILGQGPELLVQFQDESVVDDSQLPKDRFSAERLKGVDSTLKIQPAELGDSAMYLCASSLFSRVNTEAFFGQGTRLTVV.

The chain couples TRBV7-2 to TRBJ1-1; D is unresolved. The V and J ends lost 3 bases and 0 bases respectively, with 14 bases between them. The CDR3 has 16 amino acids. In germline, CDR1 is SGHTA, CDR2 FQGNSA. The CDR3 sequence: CASSFPRGEMNTEAFF. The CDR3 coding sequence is TGTGCCAGCAGCTTCCCCCGCGGGGAGATGAACACTGAAGCTTTCTTT.

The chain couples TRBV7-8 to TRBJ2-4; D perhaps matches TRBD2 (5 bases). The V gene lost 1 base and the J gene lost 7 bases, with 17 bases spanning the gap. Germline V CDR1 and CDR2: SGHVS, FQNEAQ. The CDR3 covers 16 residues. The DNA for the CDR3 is TGTGCCAGCAGCTTAGTTGGCTACCGGGAAGGGAACATTCAGTACTTC. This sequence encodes CASSLVGYREGNIQYF.

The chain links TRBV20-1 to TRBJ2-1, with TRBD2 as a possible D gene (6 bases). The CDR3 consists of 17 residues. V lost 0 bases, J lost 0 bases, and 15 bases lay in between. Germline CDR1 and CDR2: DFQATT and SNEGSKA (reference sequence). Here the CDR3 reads CSARDPYAGSSYNEQFF. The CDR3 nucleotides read TGCAGTGCTAGAGATCCCTATGCGGGATCCTCCTACAATGAGCAGTTCTTC.

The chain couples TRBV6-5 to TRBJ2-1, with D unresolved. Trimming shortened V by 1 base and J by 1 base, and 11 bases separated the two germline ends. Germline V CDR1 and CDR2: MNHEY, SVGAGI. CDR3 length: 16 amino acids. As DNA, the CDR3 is TGTGCCAGCAGTTACTTCGCAGGAAGTTCCTACAATGAGCAGTTCTTC. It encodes CASSYFAGSSYNEQFF.

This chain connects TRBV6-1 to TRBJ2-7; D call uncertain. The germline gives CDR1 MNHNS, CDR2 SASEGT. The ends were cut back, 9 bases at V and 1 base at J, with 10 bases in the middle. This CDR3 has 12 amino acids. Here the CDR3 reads CASAYGSYEQYF. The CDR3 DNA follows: TGTGCCAGTGCGTACGGGTCCTACGAGCAGTACTTC.

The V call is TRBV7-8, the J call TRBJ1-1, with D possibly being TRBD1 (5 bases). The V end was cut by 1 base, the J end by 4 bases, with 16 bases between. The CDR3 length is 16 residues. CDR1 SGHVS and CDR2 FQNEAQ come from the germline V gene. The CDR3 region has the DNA TGTGCCAGCAGCTTAGTAGGGGCAGCTGGAGGCACTGAAGCTTTCTTT. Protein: CASSLVGAAGGTEAFF.

The CDR3 is CASSLAGEHEQYV. DNA of the CDR3: TGTGCCAGCAGTTTAGCGGGAGAGCACGAGCAGTACGTC. The chain carries TRBV6-2 or TRBV6-3 and TRBJ2-7; the match to TRBD2 covers 9 bases. CDR1 is MNHEY and CDR2 is SVGEGT in the germline V gene. The CDR3 runs to 13 residues. V lost 4 bases and J lost 5; bases outside the gene matches: 3.

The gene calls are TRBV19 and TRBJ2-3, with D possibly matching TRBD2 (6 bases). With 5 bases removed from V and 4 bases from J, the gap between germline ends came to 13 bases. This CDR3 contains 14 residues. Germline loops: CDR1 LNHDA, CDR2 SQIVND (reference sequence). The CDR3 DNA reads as TGTGCCAGTAGTTTCCCGGGAGTGGCAGATACGCAGTATTTT. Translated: CASSFPGVADTQYF.

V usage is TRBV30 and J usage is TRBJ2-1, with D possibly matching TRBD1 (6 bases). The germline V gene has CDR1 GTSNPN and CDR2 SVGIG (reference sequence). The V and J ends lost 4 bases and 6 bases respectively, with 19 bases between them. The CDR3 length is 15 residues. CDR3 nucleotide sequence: TGTGCCTGGAAAGTGGGCAGGGGTCCACTCAATGAGCAGTTCTTC. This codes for CAWKVGRGPLNEQFF.